The 23 T cell receptor beta chains presented below share a single source sample, sequenced in a study of memory CD4+ T cells and cytomegalovirus serostatus. The sort gate was single viable CD3+CD4+CD8-CD45RO+ cells for memory CD4+ T cells. Sequencing was performed with immunoSEQ multiplex PCR; in TCRdb, only in-frame clones are kept and a portion is missing. The profile shows 35,000 to 55,000 clones, around 78% of them singletons. Sequencing input: memory CD4+ T cells from blood. These receptors all come from an adult in good health and CMV-seronegative.

This rearrangement joins TRBV27 to TRBJ1-5, with 7 positions matching TRBD1. V dropped 6 bases and J dropped 4; count of bases not matched to a gene: 9. The germline V gene has CDR1 MNHEY and CDR2 SMNVEV (reference sequence). The CDR3 has 15 amino acids. The CDR3: CASRRQGSGNQPQHF. CDR3 DNA sequence: TGTGCCAGCAGAAGACAGGGTTCAGGGAATCAGCCCCAGCATTTT.

A remark on this clone: Within the sample, other DNA sequences also encode this same CDR3. The rearrangement links TRBV11-1 to TRBJ1-6; 7 bases map to TRBD1. The CDR3 has 14 amino acids. The J segment lost 7 bases and the V segment lost 3 bases, leaving 3 bases of the junction unmatched. Germline CDR1 SGHAT, CDR2 FQDESV (reference sequence). For the CDR3, the DNA is TGTGCCAGCAGCTTGACAGGGAACAATTCACCCCTCCACTTT. It yields the protein CASSLTGNNSPLHF.

V and J are TRBV19 and TRBJ1-6; D gene uncertain. With 4 bases removed from V and 8 bases from J, the gap between germline ends came to 15 bases. CDR1 is LNHDA, CDR2 SQIVND, per germline (reference sequence). The CDR3 is 15 residues long. The CDR3 loop reads CASSTYDGGDSPLHF. CDR3 coding DNA: TGTGCCAGTAGTACCTACGATGGAGGAGATTCACCCCTCCACTTT.

The chain has TRBV2 and TRBJ2-7, with 8 bases that match TRBD2. With V trimmed by 5 bases and J by 2 bases, 8 bases remained unmatched. This CDR3 contains 15 residues. Germline values: CDR1 SNHLY, CDR2 FYNNEI. CDR3 sequence: CASSPGGGATYEQYF. The CDR3 DNA is TGTGCCAGCAGTCCCGGGGGGGGCGCCACCTACGAGCAGTACTTC.

This clone was counted only a few times. This chain links TRBV7-2 with TRBJ2-5; D is perhaps TRBD2 (7 bases). The CDR3 totals 16 residues. CDR1 and CDR2 from the germline V gene are SGHTA and FQGNSA. V was cut by 0 bases and J by 5 bases, with 16 bases left in between. For the CDR3, the DNA is TGTGCCAGCAGCTTAGCGTCGAGGGGGGGGCAGGAGACCCAGTACTTC. Translated, it gives CASSLASRGGQETQYF.

CDR3 sequence: CASSPLNLGDGEKLFF. CDR3 nucleotide sequence: TGCGCCAGCAGCCCCCTAAATTTGGGGGACGGGGAAAAACTGTTTTTT. The rearrangement links TRBV5-1 to TRBJ1-4, with a weak D call TRBD1 (5 bases). Germline-derived CDR1 and CDR2 are SGHRS and YFSETQ. The CDR3 sequence is 16 residues long. Trimming removed 4 bases from V and 8 bases from J, with 21 bases in between.

V is TRBV7-2 and J is TRBJ1-1; a weak D match, TRBD1 (5 bases). Trimming left V 0 bases short and J 11 bases short, with 19 bases between. Germline V gene lookup returns CDR1 SGHTA and CDR2 FQGNSA. The CDR3 totals 15 residues. The CDR3 sequence: CASSLAGDLLLGAFF. Here the CDR3 DNA reads TGTGCCAGCAGCTTAGCGGGGGATCTACTACTTGGGGCTTTCTTT.

V gene TRBV7-2 combines with J gene TRBJ2-7; the D is unclear. The CDR3 extends over 14 amino acids. V dropped 0 bases and J dropped 6 bases, with 12 bases sitting between them. Looked up from germline, CDR1 is SGHTA and CDR2 is FQGNSA. CDR3 bases: TGTGCCAGCAGCTTAGCCACATACCTCCCCGAGCAGTACTTC. Its translation: CASSLATYLPEQYF.

This clone was recorded once. This chain joins TRBV15 and TRBJ2-7; D remains ambiguous. Trimming cost V 0 bases and J 3 bases, with 12 bases left between them. The V gene's germline CDR1 is LNHNV and CDR2 YYDKDF (reference sequence). This CDR3 contains 15 residues. CDR3 region: CATSRDRSQLYEQYF. In DNA, the CDR3 is TGTGCCACCAGCAGAGACAGGAGTCAACTCTACGAGCAGTACTTC.

The chain uses TRBV7-2 and TRBJ1-2, with a possible D match to TRBD1 (5 bases). This CDR3 contains 14 residues. Germline-derived CDR1 and CDR2 are SGHTA and FQGNSA. Trimming took off 8 bases at V and 2 bases at J, with 15 bases between the two ends. The CDR3 loop is CASGLTGNNYGYTF. The CDR3 region has the DNA TGTGCCAGCGGCCTAACAGGAAACAACTATGGCTACACCTTC.

The rearrangement links TRBV29-1 to TRBJ2-3, with 9 bases matching TRBD2. This CDR3 spans 15 amino acids. Germline values: CDR1 SQVTM, CDR2 ANQGSEA. Trimming at V came to 2 bases and at J to 4 bases, leaving 7 bases not matched to a gene. The CDR3 coding sequence is TGCAGCGTTGAACGGGCTAGCGGGGATCCAGATACGCAGTATTTT. This translates into CSVERASGDPDTQYF.

The chain links TRBV5-6 to TRBJ1-2; D remains ambiguous. V dropped 0 bases and J dropped 7 bases, with 16 bases sitting between them. Per the germline V gene, CDR1 is SGHDT and CDR2 is YYEEEE. CDR3 length equals 15 residues. This chain's CDR3 is CASSLGRVGITGYTF. The DNA for the CDR3 is TGTGCCAGCAGCTTGGGTCGGGTTGGAATAACTGGCTACACCTTC.

The chain is built from TRBV7-2 and TRBJ2-6, with unresolved D. The V gene's germline CDR1 is SGHTA and CDR2 FQGNSA. The CDR3 loop spans 16 amino acids. V lost 4 bases and J lost 2, with 12 bases in between. The CDR3 region has the DNA TGTGCCAGCAGCTCCTTTTCTGCGACTGGGGCCAACGTCCTGACTTTC. It yields the protein CASSSFSATGANVLTF.

This clone was observed a handful of times. V and J are TRBV29-1 and TRBJ1-4; possibly TRBD1 for D (5 bases). CDR1 and CDR2 (germline): SQVTM, ANQGSEA. The CDR3 sequence is 11 residues long. The V end was cut by 4 bases, the J end by 10 bases, with 10 bases between. The CDR3 sequence: CSVAVGGKLFF. The CDR3 bases are TGCAGCGTTGCGGTCGGGGGAAAACTGTTTTTT.

The CDR3 nucleotides are TGTGCCAGCAGCCGAGAGGGGTACAATGAGCAGTTCTTC. Protein sequence: CASSREGYNEQFF. V and J are TRBV11-3 and TRBJ2-1; D possibly matches TRBD1 or TRBD2 (5 bases each). Germline V CDR1 and CDR2: SGHNT, YENEEA. V was clipped by 5 bases and J by 4 bases, with 9 bases between them. The CDR3 contains 13 residues.

The chain carries TRBV7-8 and TRBJ1-1, with 8 bases fitting TRBD1. Germline V gene data show CDR1 as SGHVS and CDR2 as FQNEAQ. V was pared by 4 bases and J by 11 bases, with 6 bases of the junction left unmatched. There are 12 residues in the CDR3. The CDR3 DNA is TGTGCCAGCAGCTCCGGGACAGGTGAGGCTTTCTTT. Translating gives CASSSGTGEAFF.

The J gene is TRBJ1-1, the V gene TRBV7-2, with TRBD1 matching over 9 bases. J lost 4 bases, V lost 4 bases, and 19 bases had no gene match. The CDR3 sequence is 19 residues long. Germline lookup yields CDR1 SGHTA and CDR2 FQGNSA. CDR3 protein: CASSSRNSGTGRSGTEAFF. CDR3 nucleotides: TGTGCCAGCAGCTCGCGAAACTCCGGGACAGGGAGATCCGGCACTGAAGCTTTCTTT.

The chain is built from TRBV6-5 and TRBJ1-5; no firm D call. The V end lost 1 base, the J end lost 4 bases, and 5 bases lay between the germline ends. CDR1 MNHEY and CDR2 SVGAGI come from the germline V gene. This CDR3 comprises 13 residues. The CDR3 nucleotides are TGTGCCAGCAGTTACTATTCGAATCAGCCCCAGCATTTT. Translated: CASSYYSNQPQHF.

The chain combines TRBV7-3 with TRBJ2-3; 8 bases agree with TRBD1. Germline lookup yields CDR1 SGHTA and CDR2 FQGTGA. There are 15 residues in the CDR3. V gave up 2 bases and J gave up 5 bases; unmatched junction bases: 6. The CDR3 is CASSLYATGVDTQYF. The CDR3 bases are TGTGCCAGCAGCTTATACGCGACAGGGGTAGATACGCAGTATTTT.

This clone is a singleton in its sample. The chain carries TRBV27 and TRBJ2-3, with D unresolved. This CDR3 contains 15 residues. The V gene lost 0 bases and the J gene lost 5 bases, with 12 bases spanning the gap. Germline V gene data show CDR1 as MNHEY and CDR2 as SMNVEV (reference sequence). In nucleotides, the CDR3 is TGTGCCAGCAGTTTATCTCGGGCCGCGGTAGATACGCAGTATTTT. The encoded protein is CASSLSRAAVDTQYF.

The chain joins TRBV6-5 to TRBJ1-2; perhaps TRBD1 as D (5 bases). CDR1 MNHEY and CDR2 SVGAGI come from the germline V gene. V was trimmed by 4 bases and J by 0 bases, leaving 6 bases between them. The CDR3 totals 13 residues. The CDR3 loop is CASSLTANYGYTF. DNA of the CDR3: TGTGCCAGCAGTTTGACAGCTAACTATGGCTACACCTTC.

This chain joins TRBV15 and TRBJ2-1; the D is unclear. V was shortened by 1 base and J by 6 bases, with 10 bases between the two germline ends. This CDR3 has 14 residues. Germline V lookup: CDR1 LNHNV, CDR2 YYDKDF (reference sequence). The CDR3 DNA is TGTGCCACCAGCAGAGCCAGGCTCCTCAATGAGCAGTTCTTC. Encoded protein: CATSRARLLNEQFF.

The genes are TRBV29-1 and TRBJ2-2; D gene ambiguous. Germline CDR1 is SQVTM and CDR2 is ANQGSEA. CDR3 length equals 14 residues. Between the trimmed V and J ends, which lost 4 bases and 6 bases, there was a span of 15 bases. Written as DNA, the CDR3 is TGCAGCGTTGTCCCCGCAGGAACCGCCGGGGAGCTGTTTTTT. Protein sequence: CSVVPAGTAGELFF.